The clone carrying this TCR beta chain was detected ten times or more. These data belong to a study of T cells of healthy individuals. The CDR3 is 20 amino acids. CDR1 is SGHTA and CDR2 is FQGNSA in the germline V gene. Germline trimming cut 2 bases from V and 0 bases from J; bases unmatched to any gene: 12. TCRdb re-derived calls from the 5' RACE reads in MiXCR, one entry per CDR3 protein. Of about 40,000 distinct CDR3 sequences in the sample, 4% to 5% were seen once. The TCR comes from a human donor in good health. The genes are TRBV7-2 and TRBJ2-1; TRBD2 matches at 11 bases. CDR3 bases: TGTGCCAGCAGCTTAAGACTAGCGGGACGATTGAAGAGCTCCTACAATGAGCAGTTCTTC. Its protein is CASSLRLAGRLKSSYNEQFF. Full variable domain (rest looked up from reference TRBV7-2 and TRBJ2-1): GAGVSQSPSNKVTEKGKDVELRCDPISGHTALYWYRQSLGQGLEFLIYFQGNSAPDKSGLPSDRFSAERTGGSVSTLTIQRTQQEDSAVYLCASSLRLAGRLKSSYNEQFFGPGTRLTVL.